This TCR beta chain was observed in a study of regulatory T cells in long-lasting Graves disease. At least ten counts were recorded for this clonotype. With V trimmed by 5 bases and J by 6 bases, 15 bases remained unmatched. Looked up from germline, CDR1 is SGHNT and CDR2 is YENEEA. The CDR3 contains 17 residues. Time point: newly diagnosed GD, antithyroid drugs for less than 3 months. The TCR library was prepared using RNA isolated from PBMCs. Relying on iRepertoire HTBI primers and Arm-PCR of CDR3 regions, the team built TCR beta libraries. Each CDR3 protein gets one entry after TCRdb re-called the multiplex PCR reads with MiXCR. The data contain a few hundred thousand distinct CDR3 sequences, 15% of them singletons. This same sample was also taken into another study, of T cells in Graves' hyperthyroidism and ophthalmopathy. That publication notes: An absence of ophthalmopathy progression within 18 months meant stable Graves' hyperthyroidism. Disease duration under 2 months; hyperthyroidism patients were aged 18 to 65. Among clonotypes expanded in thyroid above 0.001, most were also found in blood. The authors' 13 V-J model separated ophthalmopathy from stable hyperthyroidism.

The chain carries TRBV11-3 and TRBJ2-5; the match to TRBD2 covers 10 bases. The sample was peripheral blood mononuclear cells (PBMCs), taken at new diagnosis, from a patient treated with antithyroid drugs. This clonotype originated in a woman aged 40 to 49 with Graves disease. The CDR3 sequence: CASSPWASGSLEKTQYF. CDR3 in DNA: TGTGCCAGCAGCCCATGGGCTAGCGGGAGTCTTGAAAAGACCCAGTACTTC. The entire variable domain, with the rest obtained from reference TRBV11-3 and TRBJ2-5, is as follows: EAGVVQSPRYKIIEKKQPVAFWCNPISGHNTLYWYLQNLGQGPELLIRYENEEAVDDSQLPKDRFSAERLKGVDSTLKIQPAELGDSAVYLCASSPWASGSLEKTQYFGPGTRLLVL.